The rows below give T cell receptor beta chains drawn from one sample of a study of radiotherapy plus CTLA-4 blockade in lung cancer. Method: immunoSEQ multiplex PCR; TCRdb's copy keeps in-frame clones and lacks some. The table records about 100,000 clones, roughly four fifths of them present only once. The specimen was peripheral blood, collected from a patient treated with radiotherapy plus ipilimumab. The receptors come from a human donor with non-small cell lung cancer who had stable disease on radiotherapy plus ipilimumab. Both conserved end residues are part of each CDR3. Each record gives: V gene, clone size, D gene, J gene, CDR3 protein, CDR3 DNA. The D gene is left open where the match is weak. Not all rows give a size; the values are once, few, many and, for expanded clones, a class.

TRBV28	.	.	TRBJ1-3	CASSFGGVLGSGNTIYF	TGTGCCAGCAGTTTCGGAGGAGTCCTTGGGTCTGGAAACACCATATATTTT
TRBV6-1	.	.	TRBJ1-5	CASSLGNQPQHF	TGTGCCAGCAGTTTAGGCAATCAGCCCCAGCATTTT
TRBV9	once	TRBD1	TRBJ2-7	CASSVSPGSGTGLSYEQYF	TGTGCCAGCAGCGTATCCCCAGGAAGTGGGACAGGCCTCTCCTACGAGCAGTACTTC
TRBV9	.	.	TRBJ1-2	CASNFGGDGYTF	TGTGCCAGTAATTTCGGGGGCGACGGCTACACCTTC
TRBV19	.	.	TRBJ2-7	CASSIDGARLGEQYF	TGTGCCAGTAGTATCGACGGGGCGCGGCTGGGCGAGCAGTACTTC
TRBV10-2	.	.	TRBJ2-2	CASSEWGNTGELFF	TGCGCCAGCAGTGAGTGGGGTAACACCGGGGAGCTGTTTTTT
TRBV28	.	.	TRBJ2-5	CASSLSGTRPQETQYF	TGTGCCAGCAGTTTATCTGGCACCCGACCTCAAGAGACCCAGTACTTC
TRBV28	.	.	TRBJ1-5	CASSPNGGSGQPQHF	TGTGCCAGCAGTCCCAATGGGGGGAGTGGGCAGCCCCAGCATTTT
TRBV14	.	.	TRBJ1-2	CASSQRASVMGYTF	TGTGCCAGCAGCCAAAGGGCATCCGTGATGGGCTACACCTTC
TRBV7-2	.	.	TRBJ2-7	CASSLTVNPYEQYF	TGTGCCAGCAGCCTGACAGTGAACCCCTACGAGCAGTACTTC
TRBV11-2	.	TRBD1	TRBJ2-7	CASSKGTANSYEQYF	TGTGCCAGCAGCAAGGGGACAGCCAACTCCTACGAGCAGTACTTC
TRBV6-5	.	.	TRBJ2-7	CASSPGTSHYEQYF	TGTGCCAGCAGTCCCGGGACTTCTCACTACGAGCAGTACTTC
TRBV4-1	.	.	TRBJ2-7	CASSQTPLPAGFYEQYF	TGCGCCAGCAGCCAGACCCCTCTCCCAGCGGGCTTCTACGAGCAGTACTTC
TRBV5-6	.	TRBD2	TRBJ2-3	CASSYGLAVDTQYF	TGTGCCAGCAGCTATGGACTAGCTGTAGATACGCAGTATTTT
TRBV5-1	.	.	TRBJ2-3	CASSLTLQQRTDTQYF	TGCGCCAGCAGCTTGACACTACAACAGCGCACAGATACGCAGTATTTT
TRBV28	.	.	TRBJ2-7	CASSLQGEQYF	TGTGCCAGCAGCCTTCAGGGCGAGCAGTACTTC
TRBV5-4	.	.	TRBJ1-1	CASSLNYAVEAFF	TGTGCCAGCAGCTTGAATTATGCGGTTGAAGCTTTCTTT
TRBV29-1	.	TRBD1	TRBJ1-1	CSGRGGLNTEAFF	TGCAGCGGCCGAGGGGGCCTGAACACTGAAGCTTTCTTT
TRBV28	few	.	TRBJ2-7	CAVQNTQGPYEQYF	TGTGCCGTACAAAATACTCAGGGACCCTACGAGCAGTACTTC
TRBV2	.	.	TRBJ2-1	CASSARTVLWSEQFF	TGTGCCAGCAGTGCGAGGACTGTACTCTGGAGTGAGCAGTTCTTC
TRBV7-9	.	.	TRBJ2-3	CASSPGRSTDTQYF	TGTGCCAGCAGCCCGGGACGTAGCACAGATACGCAGTATTTT
TRBV6-4	.	.	TRBJ2-3	CASSDGRIKYTDTQYF	TGTGCCAGCAGTGACGGGAGGATTAAGTATACAGATACGCAGTATTTT
TRBV11-3	.	TRBD1	TRBJ2-5	CASSLAGQGMETQYF	TGTGCCAGCAGCTTAGCGGGACAGGGGATGGAGACCCAGTACTTC
TRBV5-5	.	.	TRBJ2-3	CASSPPGTDTQYF	TGTGCCAGCAGCCCCCCCGGGACAGATACGCAGTATTTT
TRBV4-1	.	.	TRBJ1-1	CASSLWRGGTEAFF	TGCGCCAGCAGCCTATGGAGGGGCGGCACTGAAGCTTTCTTT
TRBV11-2	.	TRBD1	TRBJ2-2	CASIWTGTNTGELFF	TGTGCCAGCATCTGGACAGGAACGAACACCGGGGAGCTGTTTTTT
TRBV7-9	.	.	TRBJ1-5	CASSLDRVEPQHF	TGTGCCAGCAGTTTGGACAGAGTGGAGCCCCAGCATTTT
TRBV19	.	.	TRBJ1-1	CASSEWAGTEAFF	TGTGCCAGTAGCGAATGGGCTGGCACTGAAGCTTTCTTT